The present T cell receptor (beta chain) was sequenced within a study of CD8+ T cells in alopecia areata. V was clipped by 1 base and J by 1 base; unmatched bases: 6. CDR1 MGHRA and CDR2 YSYEKL come from the germline V gene. The CDR3 loop spans 16 amino acids. Sample treatment: oral pan-JAK inhibitor, 5-10 mg twice daily. Isolated RNA was reverse transcribed into cDNA used as the sequencing template. The table came from immunoSEQ multiplex PCR; TCRdb's copy has only in-frame clones and leaves some out. The table records roughly 150,000 clones, about 59% of them present only once. The chain uses TRBV4-1 and TRBJ1-1, with 7 positions matching TRBD1. The sequenced sample was CD8+ T cells sorted from blood, obtained at week 4, from a patient treated with tofacitinib. This receptor was obtained from a human donor with alopecia areata. The CDR3 DNA is TGCGCCAGCAGCCAAGTCGCAGGGACAGCGAACACTGAAGCTTTCTTT. Protein product: CASSQVAGTANTEAFF.